This T cell receptor beta chain was recorded in a study of T cell responses to AZD1222 COVID-19 vaccine. General observations from the study: Unmutated variant regions are reportedly the target of nearly half of TCRs that are spike-specific. None of the repertoires were sampled until the peak T cell response had passed. Possibly, clonal diversity was underestimated; donors were largely white British and included more females.

Of note for this clone: Its target is unknown.

TCRdb keeps only in-frame clones here, not all; method: immunoSEQ multiplex PCR. The data hold about 110,000 clones, with approximately 89% observed a single time. Trimming removed 5 bases at V and 0 bases at J, with 9 bases between. CDR1 is SGHTA and CDR2 is FQGTGA in the germline V gene. This CDR3 is 14 amino acids long. This receptor was identified in an adult in good health. This material consisted of peripheral blood, taken on day 0 of MenACWY control vaccination. This sequence joins TRBV7-3 and TRBJ2-3, with D perhaps assigned TRBD1 or TRBD2 (5 bases each). This CDR3 reads CASSTRDSTDTQYF. DNA of the CDR3: TGTGCCAGCAGCACCCGGGACAGCACAGATACGCAGTATTTT.